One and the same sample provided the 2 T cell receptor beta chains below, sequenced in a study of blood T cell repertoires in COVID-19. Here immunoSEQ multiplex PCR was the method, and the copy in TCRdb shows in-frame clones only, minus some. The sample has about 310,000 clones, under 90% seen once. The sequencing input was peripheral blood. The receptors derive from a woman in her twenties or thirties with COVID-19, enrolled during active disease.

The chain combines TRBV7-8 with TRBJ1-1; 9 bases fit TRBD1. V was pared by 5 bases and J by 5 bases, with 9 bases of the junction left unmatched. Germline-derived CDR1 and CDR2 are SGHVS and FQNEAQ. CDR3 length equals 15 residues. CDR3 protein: CASSKPGQGRTEAFF. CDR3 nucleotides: TGTGCCAGCAGCAAACCGGGACAGGGCCGTACTGAAGCTTTCTTT.

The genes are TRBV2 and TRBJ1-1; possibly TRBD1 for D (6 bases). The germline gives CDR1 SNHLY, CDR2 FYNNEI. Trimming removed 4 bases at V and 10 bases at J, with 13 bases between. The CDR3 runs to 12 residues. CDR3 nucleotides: TGTGCCAGCAGTGGTGAAGACAGGAGAGCTTTCTTT. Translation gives CASSGEDRRAFF.